This TCR beta chain was identified during a study of T cell repertoires in cytomegalovirus infection. The V gene lost 4 bases and the J gene lost 3 bases, with 13 bases spanning the gap. This CDR3 comprises 15 residues. CDR1 is SGHNT, CDR2 YENEEA, per germline. TCRdb redid the calling of the reads with MiXCR, one entry per CDR3 protein. The data show roughly 250,000 distinct CDR3 sequences, over 9% seen once. This clonotype was observed many times. The clonotype was recovered from a human donor in good health (CMV status not recorded). Some clones in this sample may be carry-over from other donors' samples. Sequencing used PBMCs. V and J are TRBV11-3 and TRBJ2-1, with D perhaps matching TRBD2 (6 bases). This CDR3 reads CASSSGVADYNEQFF. CDR3 coding DNA: TGTGCCAGCAGCTCCGGGGTAGCGGACTACAATGAGCAGTTCTTC.